The clone carrying this T cell receptor beta chain was seen more than once but under ten times. Its antigen is not identified. TCRdb independently ran MiXCR on the reads; one entry per CDR3 protein. The sample contains hundreds of thousands of distinct CDR3 sequences, roughly 42% of which appear only once. Trimming took off 5 bases at V and 6 bases at J, with 7 bases between the two ends. Germline values: CDR1 MNHNS, CDR2 SASEGT. This CDR3 spans 11 amino acids. This entry is derived from a study of T cell repertoires in cytomegalovirus infection. The TCR comes from a human donor in good health (CMV status not recorded). Some clones in this sample may be carry-over from other donors' samples. The chain employs TRBV6-1 and TRBJ1-1; D gene unclear. The sequenced sample was cultured PBMCs, obtained from culture after CMV antigen stimulation. The CDR3 sequence is CASSQRAEAFF. The CDR3 DNA sequence: TGTGCCAGCAGTCAAAGAGCTGAAGCTTTCTTT.